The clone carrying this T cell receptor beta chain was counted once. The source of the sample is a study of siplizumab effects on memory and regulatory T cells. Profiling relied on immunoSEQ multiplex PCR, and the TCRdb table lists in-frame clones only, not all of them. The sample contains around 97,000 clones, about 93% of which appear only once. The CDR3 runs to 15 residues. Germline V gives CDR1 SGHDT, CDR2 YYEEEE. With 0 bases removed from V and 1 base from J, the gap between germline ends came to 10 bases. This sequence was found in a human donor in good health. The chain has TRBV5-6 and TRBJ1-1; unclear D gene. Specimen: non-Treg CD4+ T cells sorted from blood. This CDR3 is CASSLDRRRNTEAFF. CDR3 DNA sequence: TGTGCCAGCAGCTTGGATCGCAGGAGGAACACTGAAGCTTTCTTT.